These 7 T cell receptor beta chains originate from one sample sequenced in a study of blood T cells in healthy people across ages. A J-beta primer mix and a sample-barcoded 5' primer were used in a second PCR of roughly 6 to 11 cycles. TCRdb processed the 5' RACE reads anew with MiXCR; each CDR3 protein has one entry. The sample has 1,500,000 or so distinct CDR3 sequences, 55% to 75% seen once. Material: blood. These receptors came from a man between 18 and 29 years old in good health.

The genes are TRBV28 and TRBJ2-4, with 7 nucleotides matching TRBD1. This CDR3 has 15 amino acids. Germline V CDR1 and CDR2: MDHEN, SYDVKM. J was trimmed by 3 bases and V by 2 bases; bases with no gene match: 4. The CDR3 DNA is TGTGCCAGCAGTTTACAGGGGGAAGTCAAAAACATTCAGTACTTC. Protein product: CASSLQGEVKNIQYF.

A word on this clonotype: Mismatch with germline at one junction end may stem from a read error. The chain joins TRBV5-1 to TRBJ2-5, with TRBD1 identical over 7 bases. The assigned J gene may be wrong: the sequence end matches TRBJ2-7 better. The CDR3 runs 13 residues. Germline CDR1 reads SGHRS; CDR2 reads YFSETQ. CDR3 nucleotide sequence: TGCGCCCGCAGCTTGGAGACAGGGCGCGAGCAGTACTTC. Its translation: CARSLETGREQYF.

The chain joins TRBV20-1 to TRBJ2-5; D unclear. The CDR3 consists of 15 residues. The germline CDR1 and CDR2 sequences are DFQATT and SNEGSKA (reference sequence). Trimming took off 0 bases at V and 1 base at J, with 12 bases between the two ends. In DNA form, the CDR3 reads TGCAGTGCTAGAGATACCGCCAGAAGCCAAGAGACCCAGTACTTC. This gives the protein CSARDTARSQETQYF.

The V and J genes are TRBV24-1 and TRBJ2-1; 7 bases are a match to TRBD2. V lost 5 bases, J lost 6 bases, and 6 bases stayed unmatched. The CDR3 covers 14 residues. Germline CDR1 KGHDR, CDR2 SFDVKD. The CDR3 reads CATSAHWGGNEQFF. The DNA of the CDR3 is TGTGCCACCAGTGCACACTGGGGGGGCAATGAGCAGTTCTTC.

This clonotype was picked up a small number of times. V and J are TRBV7-9 and TRBJ1-2, with D perhaps TRBD1 (5 bases). V was clipped by 11 bases and J by 4 bases, with 17 bases between them. The CDR3 sequence is 13 residues long. Germline loops: CDR1 SEHNR, CDR2 FQNEAQ (reference sequence). Here the CDR3 DNA reads TGTGCCTCCCGGGGCACGGACCCCTATGGCTACACCTTC. Protein: CASRGTDPYGYTF.

For this clonotype: A much larger clone differs from this one at a single base, so this may be a read error. J is TRBJ2-7 and V is TRBV7-9; D tentatively reads TRBD1 or TRBD2 (5 bases each). Germline V gene sequence: CDR1 SEHNR, CDR2 FQNEAQ (reference sequence). With 5 bases removed from V and 7 bases from J, the gap between germline ends came to 15 bases. The CDR3 has 13 amino acids. The CDR3 here is CASSRVGTNEQYF. The CDR3 region has the DNA TGTGCCAGCAGCAGGGTAGGGACCAATGAGCAGTACTTC.

This clonotype has a handful of counts. The chain uses TRBV3-1 and TRBJ1-2; 8 bases match TRBD1. CDR3 length equals 16 residues. Germline values: CDR1 LGHDT, CDR2 YNNKEL (reference sequence). V lost 5 bases, J lost 7 bases, and 15 bases stayed unmatched. CDR3 nucleotides: TGTGCCAGCAGCTTAAGACAGGGGCTCGGGCAAGTTGGCTACACCTTC. It specifies CASSLRQGLGQVGYTF.